This entry describes one T cell receptor (beta chain). As yet, its antigen is unknown. The data originate from a study of T cell responses to AZD1222 COVID-19 vaccine. Overall study context: Whether given at about 4 or about 12 weeks, second doses were pooled.

General study findings and limits: Targeting of unmutated variant regions was reportedly seen in nearly half of spike-specific TCRs. Baseline seropositivity occurred in only a handful of AZD1222 recipients.

V lost 5 bases and J 2 bases, leaving 19 bases between the germline ends. Germline V gene sequence: CDR1 LNHDA, CDR2 SQIVND (reference sequence). The CDR3 is 16 residues long. Measured with immunoSEQ multiplex PCR; TCRdb has only the in-frame clones, and not every one. The repertoire holds about 100,000 clones, with around 90% as singletons. The chain is built from TRBV19 and TRBJ2-7; D perhaps matches TRBD2 (5 bases). This specimen consisted of peripheral blood, obtained on day 0 of AZD1222 vaccination. The source is an adult in good health. CDR3 sequence reads: CASSPLLGARPYEQYF. CDR3 DNA sequence: TGTGCCAGTAGTCCCCTCTTGGGAGCGCGACCCTACGAGCAGTACTTC.